Listed here are 4 T cell receptor beta chains from one sample, sequenced in a study of T cells after yellow fever vaccination. TCRdb recomputed calls from the 5' RACE reads with MiXCR, one row per CDR3 protein. This sample carries some 200,000 distinct CDR3 sequences, roughly 9.6% of them seen once, and the ten largest clones take 30% to 45%. The specimen comprised CD8+ T cells sorted from PBMCs, sampled 15 days after the yellow fever booster vaccination. All receptors derive from a man younger than 35 who received the YFV17D yellow fever vaccine.

V usage is TRBV7-9 and J usage is TRBJ1-2; 7 nucleotides match TRBD1. With V trimmed by 5 bases and J by 13 bases, 10 bases remained unmatched. CDR3 length: 12 amino acids. Germline V gene sequence: CDR1 SEHNR, CDR2 FQNEAQ (reference sequence). For the CDR3, the DNA is TGTGCCAGCAGCCCCGACAGGGAGTGTGTCACCTTC. This sequence encodes CASSPDRECVTF.

The table lists this clonotype with many counts. The chain has TRBV5-1 and TRBJ2-1, with a tentative D call TRBD1 (6 bases). Trimming stripped 6 bases from V and 10 bases from J, with 23 bases between. From germline, CDR1 is SGHRS and CDR2 YFSETQ. The CDR3 consists of 15 residues. This chain's CDR3 is CASTPAQGQLIEQFF. Written as DNA, the CDR3 is TGCGCCAGCACCCCTGCCCAGGGACAACTAATCGAGCAGTTCTTC. Looking up the rest from reference TRBV5-1 and TRBJ2-1 gives the full variable domain: KAGVTQTPRYLIKTRGQQVTLSCSPISGHRSVSWYQQTPGQGLQFLFEYFSETQRNKGNFPGRFSGRQFSNSRSEMNVSTLELGDSALYLCASTPAQGQLIEQFFGPGTRLTVL.

This clonotype was seen only a few times. The rearrangement links TRBV12-3 or TRBV12-4 to TRBJ2-2; D possibly corresponds to TRBD1 (5 bases). CDR3 length: 17 amino acids. V was pared by 7 bases and J by 5 bases, with 23 bases between. CDR3 nucleotide sequence: TGTGCCAGCATCTCTTACCCCGGGCAGGGTGGGACCGGGGAGCTGTTTTTT. Its protein product is CASISYPGQGGTGELFF.

The rearrangement joins TRBV6-4 to TRBJ2-2, with D hard to call. The CDR3 contains 13 residues. V was clipped by 9 bases and J by 2 bases, with 10 bases between them. The germline gives CDR1 MRHNA, CDR2 SNTAGT. CDR3 in DNA: TGTGCCAGTCTGGACCTAAACACCGGGGAGCTGTTTTTT. Its protein product is CASLDLNTGELFF.